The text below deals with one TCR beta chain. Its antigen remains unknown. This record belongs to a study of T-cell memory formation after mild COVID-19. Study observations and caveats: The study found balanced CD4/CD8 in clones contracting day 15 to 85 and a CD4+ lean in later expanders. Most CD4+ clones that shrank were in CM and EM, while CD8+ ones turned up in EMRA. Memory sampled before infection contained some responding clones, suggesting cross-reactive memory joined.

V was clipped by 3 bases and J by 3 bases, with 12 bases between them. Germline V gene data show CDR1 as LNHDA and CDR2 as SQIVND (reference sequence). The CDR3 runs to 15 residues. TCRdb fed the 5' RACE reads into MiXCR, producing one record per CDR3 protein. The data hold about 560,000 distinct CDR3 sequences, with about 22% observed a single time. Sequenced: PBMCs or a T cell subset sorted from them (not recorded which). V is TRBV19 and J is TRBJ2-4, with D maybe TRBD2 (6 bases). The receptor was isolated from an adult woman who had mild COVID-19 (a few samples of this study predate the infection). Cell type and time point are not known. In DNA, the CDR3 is TGTGCCAGTAGTATGGGGGGAACGGGCAAAAACATTCAGTACTTC. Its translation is CASSMGGTGKNIQYF.